These 27 T cell receptor beta chains came from one sample sequenced in a study of cytomegalovirus exposure and HLA in healthy donors. In the PCR, 60 Vbeta and 13 Jbeta primers were used. The protocol was immunoSEQ multiplex PCR, while the TCRdb copy is restricted to in-frame clones and leaves out a portion. The sample yields approximately 90,000 clones, 77% seen once. The specimen was PBMCs. These receptor sequences come from a man under 40 in good health and CMV-seronegative.

This clone was detected once. V gene TRBV4-1 combines with J gene TRBJ2-1; 9 nucleotides agree with TRBD2. CDR3 length: 15 amino acids. The germline V gene encodes CDR1 MGHRA and CDR2 YSYEKL. The V and J ends lost 3 bases and 10 bases, in that order; junction bases with no gene match: 10. The CDR3 DNA reads TGCGCCAGCAGCCACCGACTAGCGGCCCTCGCAGAGCAGTTCTTC. Its translation: CASSHRLAALAEQFF.

The gene calls are TRBV10-3 and TRBJ2-7; 10 nucleotides agree with TRBD2. CDR3 size: 13 residues. The germline CDR1 and CDR2 sequences are ENHRY and SYGVKD. The V segment lost 6 bases and the J segment 7 bases; nucleotides outside the gene matches: 6. CDR3 region: CAIRLRLAGEQYF. The CDR3 DNA reads TGTGCCATCAGATTAAGACTAGCGGGTGAGCAGTACTTC.

The V call is TRBV7-6, the J call TRBJ2-3; D remains ambiguous. The CDR3 runs to 13 residues. V dropped 3 bases and J dropped 5 bases, with 9 bases sitting between them. Looked up from germline, CDR1 is SGHVS and CDR2 is FNYEAQ. For the CDR3, the DNA is TGTGCCAGCAGCTTTACGTCGGTAGATACGCAGTATTTT. Translating it yields CASSFTSVDTQYF.

The sample holds a few counts of this clone. The identical CDR3 is also encoded by other nucleotide sequences in the sample. The V and J genes are TRBV7-9 and TRBJ2-5; TRBD1 agrees at 8 bases. Unmatched junction bases numbered 8, after V lost 0 bases and J lost 5 bases. The CDR3 sequence is 16 residues long. Germline-derived CDR1 and CDR2 are SEHNR and FQNEAQ (reference sequence). The DNA for the CDR3 is TGTGCCAGCAGCTTAGCGTCAGGGGGCGTATTCGAGACCCAGTACTTC. This codes for CASSLASGGVFETQYF.

The CDR3 DNA reads as TGTGCCAGCAGCTATGACAACTCTGGAAACACCATATATTTT. It translates to CASSYDNSGNTIYF. The chain recombines TRBV7-2 with TRBJ1-3; D is undetermined. This CDR3 comprises 14 residues. Germline assignment: CDR1 SGHTA and CDR2 FQGNSA. Deletions cut 4 bases from V and 0 bases from J, with 7 bases between.

Points on this clone: Germline is not matched at one junction end, which may reflect a read error. This same CDR3 is encoded by further DNA sequences in the sample. The rearrangement links TRBV10-2 to TRBJ2-2, with TRBD2 identical over 14 bases. The CDR3 contains 17 residues. The V gene's germline CDR1 is WSHSY and CDR2 SAAADI. The DNA of the CDR3 is TGCGCCAGCAGTGAGTCGGGACTAGCGGGAGTGGCCGGGGAGCTGTTCTTT. It codes for CASSESGLAGVAGELFF.

This CDR3 is CASSLDTNPGSRSGELFF. In DNA form, the CDR3 reads TGTGCCAGCAGCTTGGACACCAACCCCGGATCTCGATCCGGGGAGCTGTTTTTT. The rearrangement uses TRBV7-9 and TRBJ2-2, with a tentative D call TRBD1 (5 bases). The CDR3 sequence is 18 residues long. V was trimmed by 3 bases and J by 6 bases, leaving 23 bases between them. From germline, CDR1 is SEHNR and CDR2 FQNEAQ (reference sequence).

The chain uses TRBV6-5 and TRBJ1-6; 7 nucleotides match TRBD1. Germline lookup yields CDR1 MNHEY and CDR2 SVGAGI. The CDR3 extends over 14 amino acids. The V and J ends lost 5 bases and 5 bases, in that order; junction bases with no gene match: 3. CDR3 loop: CASSRDRNNSPLHF. CDR3 bases: TGTGCCAGCAGTCGGGACAGAAATAATTCACCCCTCCACTTT.

The V and J genes are TRBV5-1 and TRBJ1-1; 8 nucleotides line up with TRBD1. Germline assignment: CDR1 SGHRS and CDR2 YFSETQ. CDR3 size: 18 residues. The J segment lost 0 bases and the V segment lost 4 bases, leaving 14 bases of the junction unmatched. This chain's CDR3 is CASSLHGQGKGVNTEAFF. The CDR3 nucleotides are TGCGCCAGCAGCCTTCATGGACAGGGAAAGGGGGTGAACACTGAAGCTTTCTTT.

V and J are TRBV28 and TRBJ2-7; 9 nucleotides align to TRBD1. The CDR3 consists of 17 residues. The V gene's germline CDR1 is MDHEN and CDR2 SYDVKM. J lost 0 bases, V lost 5 bases, and 11 bases had no gene match. The CDR3 spells CASSNSAGTGSSYEQYF. The CDR3 DNA follows: TGTGCCAGCAGTAACTCAGCCGGGACAGGGAGCTCCTACGAGCAGTACTTC.

The genes are TRBV2 and TRBJ2-7; 9 nucleotides align to TRBD1. The germline CDR1 and CDR2 sequences are SNHLY and FYNNEI. The CDR3 loop spans 18 amino acids. The V and J ends lost 6 bases and 3 bases, in that order; junction bases with no gene match: 18. The CDR3 DNA follows: TGTGCCAGCAGAGCCCCGATAATCGGGACAGGGTTAATCTACGAGCAGTACTTC. Protein: CASRAPIIGTGLIYEQYF.

CDR3 DNA: TGCAGCGTTTGGGCAGGGTTTAACTATGGCTACACCTTC. It encodes CSVWAGFNYGYTF. The rearrangement links TRBV29-1 to TRBJ1-2; D is perhaps TRBD1 (5 bases). Germline V gene data show CDR1 as SQVTM and CDR2 as ANQGSEA. V shed 5 bases and J shed 1 base, with 11 bases lying between them. CDR3 size: 13 residues.

A single count supports this clone. V usage is TRBV9 and J usage is TRBJ2-3, with TRBD2 matching 8 bases. CDR1 SGDLS and CDR2 YYNGEE come from the germline V gene. The length of the CDR3 is 14 residues. V gave up 6 bases and J gave up 0 bases; unmatched junction bases: 3. The CDR3, as DNA: TGTGCCAGCAATAGCGGGGAAAGCACAGATACGCAGTATTTT. Residues: CASNSGESTDTQYF.

V gene TRBV6-6 combines with J gene TRBJ1-1; perhaps TRBD1 as D (6 bases). V lost 6 bases to trimming and J lost 4 bases, with 15 bases between them. The CDR3 loop spans 14 amino acids. Germline CDR1 reads MNHNY; CDR2 reads SVGAGI (reference sequence). CDR3 loop: CASRGEQGSTEAFF. For the CDR3, the DNA is TGTGCCAGCAGAGGGGAACAGGGATCCACTGAAGCTTTCTTT.

This clone was seen once. In DNA form, the CDR3 reads TGTGCCAGCAGCGGCGACAGGGTGGGGGACAATGAGCAGTTCTTC. This gives the protein CASSGDRVGDNEQFF. The rearrangement links TRBV7-9 to TRBJ2-1; 7 positions match TRBD1. The CDR3 contains 15 residues. V dropped 5 bases and J dropped 5; count of bases not matched to a gene: 9. The germline V gene encodes CDR1 SEHNR and CDR2 FQNEAQ (reference sequence). The complete variable domain, with remaining parts taken from reference TRBV7-9 and TRBJ2-1, reads DTGVSQNPRHKITKRGQNVTFRCDPISEHNRLYWYRQTLGQGPEFLTYFQNEAQLEKSRLLSDRFSAERPKGSFSTLEIQRTEQGDSAMYLCASSGDRVGDNEQFFGPGTRLTVL.

This clone was counted between two and nine times. Given a far larger clone just one base away, this is likely a sequencing read error. This rearrangement joins TRBV6-5 to TRBJ1-1; TRBD1 might be the D (6 bases). V was trimmed by 6 bases and J by 1 base, leaving 12 bases between them. CDR1 and CDR2 from the germline V gene are MNHEY and SVGAGI. The CDR3 covers 14 residues. In DNA form, the CDR3 reads TGTGCCAGCAGCCTCGGGACAAAGAACACTGAAGCTTTCTTT. As protein: CASSLGTKNTEAFF.

This rearrangement joins TRBV7-2 to TRBJ2-5, with D possibly being TRBD1 (5 bases). This CDR3 contains 13 residues. Germline V gene sequence: CDR1 SGHTA, CDR2 FQGNSA. The V end was cut by 5 bases, the J end by 3 bases, with 10 bases between. The CDR3 sequence is CASSAVGEETQYF. CDR3 sequence (DNA): TGTGCCAGCAGCGCGGTAGGGGAAGAGACCCAGTACTTC.

V is TRBV7-2 and J is TRBJ2-2, with D possibly being TRBD2 (5 bases). The CDR3 length is 15 residues. Germline lookup yields CDR1 SGHTA and CDR2 FQGNSA. The V end lost 0 bases, the J end lost 6 bases, and 11 bases lay between the germline ends. The DNA for the CDR3 is TGTGCCAGCAGCTTAGCCGGTACTAGGGCCGGGGAGCTGTTTTTT. Amino acids: CASSLAGTRAGELFF.

CDR3 DNA: TGTGCCAGCAGCGGGGTAGCGGGGGCCCGGGGAGATACGCAGTATTTT. Its protein is CASSGVAGARGDTQYF. The chain recombines TRBV9 with TRBJ2-3; TRBD2 matches at 9 bases. CDR3 length: 16 amino acids. Germline assignment: CDR1 SGDLS and CDR2 YYNGEE. J was trimmed by 5 bases and V by 3 bases; bases with no gene match: 10.

This chain joins TRBV2 and TRBJ2-2, with 13 bases lining up with TRBD2. This CDR3 contains 14 residues. V trimming: 6 bases; J trimming: 6 bases; junction bases outside the gene matches: 1. Germline loops: CDR1 SNHLY, CDR2 FYNNEI. The CDR3 reads CASRTSGGSGELFF. The CDR3 DNA reads as TGTGCCAGCAGGACTAGCGGGGGGTCCGGGGAGCTGTTTTTT.

The chain recombines TRBV15 with TRBJ2-1; unclear D gene. There are 16 residues in the CDR3. CDR1 and CDR2 from the germline V gene are LNHNV and YYDKDF (reference sequence). V gave up 1 base and J gave up 2 bases, with 12 bases separating them. In DNA form, the CDR3 reads TGTGCCACCAGCAGAGGCCCGGGTAGGACCTACAATGAGCAGTTCTTC. This gives the protein CATSRGPGRTYNEQFF.

The chain couples TRBV27 to TRBJ1-5; maybe TRBD1 (6 bases). The CDR3 spans 15 residues. Germline V gives CDR1 MNHEY, CDR2 SMNVEV (reference sequence). Trimming removed 6 bases at V and 0 bases at J, with 12 bases between. CDR3 protein: CASRQGDYSNQPQHF. CDR3 sequence (DNA): TGTGCCAGCAGACAGGGAGACTATAGCAATCAGCCCCAGCATTTT.

The chain uses TRBV7-2 and TRBJ2-5; D not certain. Deletions cut 2 bases from V and 5 bases from J, with 12 bases between. The CDR3 runs 14 residues. The germline V gene has CDR1 SGHTA and CDR2 FQGNSA. CDR3 in amino acids: CASSLLGLRETQYF. The DNA for the CDR3 is TGTGCCAGCAGCTTATTGGGCCTCCGGGAGACCCAGTACTTC.

On this clone itself: Germline is not matched at one junction end, which may reflect a read error. The chain joins TRBV7-7 to TRBJ2-2, with 7 bases aligning to TRBD2. Germline values: CDR1 SSHAT, CDR2 FNYEAQ (reference sequence). The CDR3 runs 15 residues. This CDR3 is CASSLRGGDTGELFF. The CDR3, as DNA: TGTGCTAGCAGCTTACGGGGAGGGGACACCGGGGAGCTGTTTTTT.

The V gene is TRBV5-6, the J gene TRBJ1-2; D gene unclear. V gave up 4 bases and J gave up 3 bases, with 22 bases separating them. Germline V gives CDR1 SGHDT, CDR2 YYEEEE. The CDR3 covers 17 residues. CDR3 loop: CASSPPQLPGSHYGYTF. The CDR3 DNA reads TGTGCCAGCAGCCCCCCCCAGTTACCAGGATCACACTATGGCTACACCTTC.

CDR3 DNA: TGTGCCAGCAGCTTTTTGGCGACTAGCTTAACTTTAGTCTACGAGCAGTACTTC. As protein: CASSFLATSLTLVYEQYF. V usage is TRBV5-6 and J usage is TRBJ2-5, with TRBD2 matching 7 bases. The DNA end is a closer match to TRBJ2-7, so the J assignment may be wrong. The CDR3 is 18 amino acids. Germline V gene sequence: CDR1 SGHDT, CDR2 YYEEEE.

The chain employs TRBV28 and TRBJ2-7; TRBD2 is a possible D gene (6 bases). Germline V gene data show CDR1 as MDHEN and CDR2 as SYDVKM. V was pared by 6 bases and J by 2 bases, with 14 bases between. The CDR3 loop spans 14 amino acids. In DNA form, the CDR3 reads TGTGCCAGCAGACCTACAGGACTAACCTACGAGCAGTACTTC. It codes for CASRPTGLTYEQYF.